This TCR beta chain was captured by sequencing in a study of regulatory T cells in long-lasting Graves disease. Study observations and caveats: TCR diversity was lower in persistent Graves' patients than in newly diagnosed ones.

This CDR3 has 15 amino acids. The germline CDR1 and CDR2 sequences are SGDLS and YYNGEE. Libraries of TCR beta came from iRepertoire HTBI primers plus Arm-PCR of CDR3 regions. TCRdb reprocessed the multiplex PCR reads via MiXCR and lists one record per CDR3 protein. This sample has about 320,000 distinct CDR3 sequences, with over 15% found just once. Time point meaning: newly diagnosed GD, antithyroid drugs for less than 3 months. TCR sequences were obtained from RNA taken from PBMCs. Comment on this clonotype: The antigen remains unidentified. One end of the junction fails to match germline, which may point to a read error.

This sequence joins TRBV9 and TRBJ2-7, with 8 bases matching TRBD1. The sequence was collected from a female donor with Graves disease. The sequencing used peripheral blood mononuclear cells (PBMCs), collected at new diagnosis, from a patient treated with antithyroid drugs. CDR3 coding DNA: TGTGCCAGCAGCGTAGGGGGACAGGTGGTCTACGAGCAGCACTTC. Translation gives CASSVGGQVVYEQHF. The whole variable domain, remainder taken from reference TRBV9 and TRBJ2-7, is DSGVTQTPKHLITATGQRVTLRCSPRSGDLSVYWYQQSLDQGLQFLIQYYNGEERAKGNILERFSAQQFPDLHSELNLSSLELGDSALYFCASSVGGQVVYEQHFGPGTRLTVT.